This note documents a single TCR beta chain sequence. The antigen is unknown. The data derive from a study of cytomegalovirus exposure and HLA in healthy donors. Study-level results: Other equally common chains were less clonally expanded than HLA-associated TCR beta chains, a later analysis showed. TCR beta sequences numbering 15,000 to 20,000 were associated with HLA alleles at 0.05 false discovery rate in a later analysis.

The CDR3 consists of 13 residues. Trimming pared 4 bases from V and 2 bases from J, leaving 10 bases between. Germline-derived CDR1 and CDR2 are SGHKS and YYEKEE (reference sequence). The PCR contained 60 Vbeta and 13 Jbeta primers. Repertoires were generated with immunoSEQ multiplex PCR, while TCRdb's copy carries only in-frame clones and drops some. The sample holds fewer than 130,000 clones; roughly 86% are singletons and the top ten take approximately 1.8%. Likely unrecorded immune exposures existed in these nominally healthy donors. Sequencing input: PBMCs. This TCR derives from a man in his forties or fifties in good health and CMV-seronegative. This chain links TRBV5-5 with TRBJ2-7; D remains unclear. CDR3 amino acids: CASSVTPTYEQYF. The DNA of the CDR3 is TGTGCCAGCAGCGTGACACCGACCTACGAGCAGTACTTC. The full variable domain, completed using reference TRBV5-5 and TRBJ2-7, is DAGVTQSPTHLIKTRGQQVTLRCSPISGHKSVSWYQQVLGQGPQFIFQYYEKEERGRGNFPDRFSARQFPNYSSELNVNALLLGDSALYLCASSVTPTYEQYFGPGTRLTVT.